This T cell receptor (beta chain) was sequenced during a study of T cells expressing NK-cell markers. This CDR3 comprises 15 residues. Germline V gene sequence: CDR1 SGHTA, CDR2 FQGNSA. TCRdb re-called the 5' RACE reads and catalogs CDR3 proteins one per entry, DNA excluded. The listing contains 550,000 to 600,000 distinct CDR3 sequences. The receptor comes from a man between 18 and 35 years old in good health. Sample: blood T cells: a sorted CD56 or NKG2C T cell subset, CD4+ or CD8+ T cells, or bulk PBMC T cells (not recorded which). The gene calls are TRBV7-2 and TRBJ1-1. This CDR3 is CASSYLRALNTEAFF.